The 21 T cell receptor beta chains below all came from one sample that was sequenced in a study of T cell responses to AZD1222 COVID-19 vaccine (dated by TCRdb to the early 2020s). The library was generated by the immunoSEQ multiplex PCR assay. TCRdb provides this immuneACCESS table in a form limited to in-frame rearrangements. Some clones are lacking; in checked studies, under half of them reflect an unresolved V gene, and why the rest are absent is not known. A total of 150,000 to 200,000 clones appear in this sample, about 86% of them only once. The biggest ten clones account for approximately 0.5% of the sample. The intended sense of this specimen's time point label: baseline before first vaccination. Sequences were derived from peripheral blood, sampled on day 0 of AZD1222 vaccination. The receptor source for this set is an adult in good health.

This rearrangement joins TRBV5-1 to TRBJ2-1; 8 bases are a match to TRBD2. V lost 3 bases to trimming and J lost 4 bases; unmatched junction nucleotides: 3. The CDR3 totals 14 residues. Germline CDR1 SGHRS, CDR2 YFSETQ. The CDR3 bases are TGCGCCAGCAGCTCTGGCGGGGGGTACAATGAGCAGTTCTTC. Amino acid sequence: CASSSGGGYNEQFF.

This chain uses TRBV15 with TRBJ1-5, with D possibly TRBD1 on 6 matching bases. CDR3 length: 15 residues. Germline-derived CDR1 and CDR2 are LNHNV and YYDKDF (reference sequence). Trimming stripped 0 bases from V and 2 bases from J, with 8 bases between. CDR3 nucleotide sequence: TGTGCCACCAGCAGAGAAGGGGGTGGCAATCAGCCCCAGCATTTT. Translation: CATSREGGGNQPQHF. The complete variable domain, with remaining parts taken from reference TRBV15 and TRBJ1-5, reads DAMVIQNPRYQVTQFGKPVTLSCSQTLNHNVMYWYQQKSSQAPKLLFHYYDKDFNNEADTPDNFQSRRPNTSFCFLDIRSPGLGDTAMYLCATSREGGGNQPQHFGDGTRLSIL.

This clone occurred once. The chain carries TRBV11-2 and TRBJ1-2; D is possibly TRBD1 (5 bases). With 4 bases removed from V and 4 bases from J, the gap between germline ends came to 13 bases. This CDR3 comprises 14 residues. CDR1 and CDR2 from the germline V gene are SGHAT and FQNNGV. The CDR3, as DNA: TGTGCCAGCAGCTCTAGTCGGGGCAGCTATGGCTACACCTTC. Translating gives CASSSSRGSYGYTF.

A word on this clone: An end of the junction does not agree with germline; a read error may underlie this. The V gene is TRBV7-7, the J gene TRBJ2-1; 10 bases are a match to TRBD2. This CDR3 contains 18 residues. Germline-derived CDR1 and CDR2 are SSHAT and FNYEAQ (reference sequence). The CDR3, as DNA: TGTGCTAGCAGCCCCGTTACGTGGCTAGCGGGGGAGACCAATGAGCAGTTCTTC. Its protein is CASSPVTWLAGETNEQFF.

The CDR3 coding sequence is TGCGCCAGCAGCCACAACCAACTGGGTGGCTACACCTTC. This codes for CASSHNQLGGYTF. The chain is built from TRBV5-1 and TRBJ1-2; D call uncertain. The V gene's germline CDR1 is SGHRS and CDR2 YFSETQ. The CDR3 has 13 amino acids. The V end lost 4 bases, the J end lost 7 bases, and 14 bases lay between the germline ends. Complete variable domain (other parts from reference TRBV5-1 and TRBJ1-2): KAGVTQTPRYLIKTRGQQVTLSCSPISGHRSVSWYQQTPGQGLQFLFEYFSETQRNKGNFPGRFSGRQFSNSRSEMNVSTLELGDSALYLCASSHNQLGGYTFGSGTRLTVV.

The chain couples TRBV6-5 to TRBJ1-4; D gene unclear. Germline V gene data show CDR1 as MNHEY and CDR2 as SVGAGI. The ends were cut back, 0 bases at V and 5 bases at J, with 10 bases in the middle. There are 15 residues in the CDR3. This CDR3 reads CASSYSSGPNEKLFF. CDR3 coding DNA: TGTGCCAGCAGTTACTCTTCCGGACCGAATGAAAAACTGTTTTTT.

V gene TRBV14 combines with J gene TRBJ1-3; the D is unclear. This CDR3 region has 14 residues. Germline lookup yields CDR1 SGHDN and CDR2 FVKESK. V lost 4 bases to trimming and J lost 4 bases, with 11 bases between them. CDR3 in DNA: TGTGCCAGCAGCCTACAGCGGACCGGAAACACCATATATTTT. It encodes CASSLQRTGNTIYF. Full variable domain (outside the CDR3, taken from reference TRBV14 and TRBJ1-3): EAGVTQFPSHSVIEKGQTVTLRCDPISGHDNLYWYRRVMGKEIKFLLHFVKESKQDESGMPNNRFLAERTGGTYSTLKVQPAELEDSGVYFCASSLQRTGNTIYFGEGSWLTVV.

The sample holds many counts of this clone. CDR3 coding DNA: TGTGCCAGCAGCTTATTGGAGGGTGGCTACACCTTC. Protein: CASSLLEGGYTF. The V call is TRBV11-2, the J call TRBJ1-2; no reliable D call. This CDR3 spans 12 amino acids. Germline assignment: CDR1 SGHAT and CDR2 FQNNGV. The V gene lost 2 bases and the J gene lost 7 bases, with 8 bases spanning the gap.

The chain links TRBV5-3 to TRBJ2-6; D assignment may be TRBD1 or TRBD2 (5 bases each). TRBV5-3 is assigned to the ORF class and has an uncertain function. Trimming removed 0 bases from V and 0 bases from J, with 13 bases in between. This CDR3 region has 18 residues. The CDR3 nucleotides are TGTGCCAGAAGCTTGGACCGGGACGGATACTCTGGGGCCAACGTCCTGACTTTC. Amino acids: CARSLDRDGYSGANVLTF.

The DNA of the CDR3 is TGTGCCAGCAGTCCGACGACAGGGTACCAGCCCCAGCATTTT. The encoded protein is CASSPTTGYQPQHF. The J gene is TRBJ1-5, the V gene TRBV27; the match to TRBD1 covers 7 bases. V was pared by 5 bases and J by 7 bases, with 8 bases of the junction left unmatched. Germline values: CDR1 MNHEY, CDR2 SMNVEV (reference sequence). There are 14 residues in the CDR3.

DNA for the CDR3: TGTGCCAGCAGTTCCTCGAATTACGAGCAGTACTTC. Amino acid sequence: CASSSSNYEQYF. The chain recombines TRBV6-5 with TRBJ2-7; D is uncertain. Deletions cut 4 bases from V and 4 bases from J, with 8 bases between. The CDR3 consists of 12 residues. Germline V gene lookup returns CDR1 MNHEY and CDR2 SVGAGI.

This clone was detected a few times. The chain couples TRBV11-2 to TRBJ2-7; D not resolved. The germline V gene encodes CDR1 SGHAT and CDR2 FQNNGV. V lost 0 bases to trimming and J lost 2 bases, with 8 bases between them. CDR3 length equals 14 residues. DNA of the CDR3: TGTGCCAGCAGCTTAGAGCCGTCCGCCTACGAGCAGTACTTC. It codes for CASSLEPSAYEQYF.

The chain recombines TRBV14 with TRBJ2-5; D not certain. Germline CDR1 SGHDN, CDR2 FVKESK. Trimming left V 4 bases short and J 5 bases short, with 23 bases between. The CDR3 is 17 amino acids. The CDR3 reads CASSRSFSEYPAETQYF. The CDR3, as DNA: TGTGCCAGCAGCCGGTCCTTCTCAGAGTACCCCGCCGAGACCCAGTACTTC.

This chain connects TRBV5-1 to TRBJ2-5; unclear D gene. Germline loops: CDR1 SGHRS, CDR2 YFSETQ. This CDR3 region has 16 residues. Trimming left V 1 base short and J 4 bases short, with 17 bases between. CDR3 region: CASSLKMAAYGETQYF. In DNA form, the CDR3 reads TGCGCCAGCAGCTTGAAGATGGCGGCGTACGGAGAGACCCAGTACTTC. Full variable domain (remainder filled in from reference TRBV5-1 and TRBJ2-5): KAGVTQTPRYLIKTRGQQVTLSCSPISGHRSVSWYQQTPGQGLQFLFEYFSETQRNKGNFPGRFSGRQFSNSRSEMNVSTLELGDSALYLCASSLKMAAYGETQYFGPGTRLLVL.

This sequence joins TRBV27 and TRBJ1-1; no clear D. CDR3 length equals 13 residues. V shed 0 bases and J shed 2 bases, with 4 bases lying between them. Germline lookup yields CDR1 MNHEY and CDR2 SMNVEV (reference sequence). The CDR3 nucleotides are TGTGCCAGCAGTTTATCCCCAAACACTGAAGCTTTCTTT. This translates into CASSLSPNTEAFF.

This chain uses TRBV11-2 with TRBJ2-2; possible D gene TRBD2, 5 bases. Trimming stripped 0 bases from V and 7 bases from J, with 9 bases between. The CDR3 is 14 residues long. Looked up from germline, CDR1 is SGHAT and CDR2 is FQNNGV. The CDR3 DNA sequence: TGTGCCAGCAGCTTAGATAGCGCTGGCGGGGAGCTGTTTTTT. It specifies CASSLDSAGGELFF.

This clone was seen more than once but under ten times. The rearrangement uses TRBV27 and TRBJ1-3; D gene unclear. The V gene lost 6 bases and the J gene lost 0 bases, with 15 bases spanning the gap. CDR1 is MNHEY, CDR2 SMNVEV, per germline (reference sequence). The CDR3 loop spans 16 amino acids. The CDR3 reads CASSLTTPNSGNTIYF. The DNA of the CDR3 is TGTGCCAGCAGCCTCACCACACCCAACTCTGGAAACACCATATATTTT.

The chain couples TRBV3-1 (or the pseudogene TRBV3-2) to TRBJ2-3; no firm D call. The germline CDR1 and CDR2 sequences are LGHDT and YNNKEL (reference sequence). This CDR3 is built from 13 residues. The V gene lost 1 base and the J gene lost 4 bases, with 6 bases spanning the gap. CDR3 in DNA: TGTGCCAGCAGCCAAGGGCCGGCAGATACGCAGTATTTT. Translating gives CASSQGPADTQYF.

The V call is TRBV20-1, the J call TRBJ2-3; no reliable D call. The V end was cut by 6 bases, the J end by 6 bases, with 10 bases between. CDR3 length equals 11 residues. From germline, CDR1 is DFQATT and CDR2 SNEGSKA (reference sequence). CDR3 in amino acids: CSAAPADTQYF. The CDR3 DNA reads as TGCAGTGCCGCTCCAGCGGATACGCAGTATTTT.

This clone was counted once. As DNA, the CDR3 is TGTGCCAGCCGCGATTCCGGGACACTGAATGAAAAACTGTTTTTT. Protein: CASRDSGTLNEKLFF. The rearrangement joins TRBV13 to TRBJ1-4, with D possibly TRBD1 on 6 matching bases. The CDR3 runs 15 residues. CDR1 is PRHDT and CDR2 is FYEKMQ in the germline V gene (reference sequence). V lost 8 bases and J lost 5, with 18 bases in between. The variable domain in full, with the rest retrieved from reference TRBV13 and TRBJ1-4, is AAGVIQSPRHLIKEKRETATLKCYPIPRHDTVYWYQQGPGQDPQFLISFYEKMQSDKGSIPDRFSAQQFSDYHSELNMSSLELGDSALYFCASRDSGTLNEKLFFGSGTQLSVL.

The chain has TRBV7-9 and TRBJ1-1, with D perhaps matching TRBD1 (5 bases). This CDR3 has 18 amino acids. Germline V lookup: CDR1 SEHNR, CDR2 FQNEAQ (reference sequence). The V gene lost 0 bases and the J gene lost 4 bases, with 21 bases spanning the gap. Written as DNA, the CDR3 is TGTGCCAGCAGCTTAGCCGGGGCCTGGGGGGTCCTCCCCACTGAAGCTTTCTTT. This encodes CASSLAGAWGVLPTEAFF.